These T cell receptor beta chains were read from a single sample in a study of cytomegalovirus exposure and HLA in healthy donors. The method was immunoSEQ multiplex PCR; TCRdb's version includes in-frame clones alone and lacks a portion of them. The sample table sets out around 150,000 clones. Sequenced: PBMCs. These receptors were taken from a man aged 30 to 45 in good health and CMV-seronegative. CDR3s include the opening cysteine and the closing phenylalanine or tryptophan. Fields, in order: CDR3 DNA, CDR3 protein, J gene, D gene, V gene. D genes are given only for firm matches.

DNA: TGTGCCAGCAGCACGAACCTAGGACAGGGTGGGTACGAGCAGTACTTC
CDR3: CASSTNLGQGGYEQYF
J: TRBJ2-7
D: TRBD1
V: TRBV9

DNA: TGTGCCAGCAGCCGGGGACAGGGCTCCTACGAGCAGTACTTC
CDR3: CASSRGQGSYEQYF
J: TRBJ2-7
D: TRBD1
V: TRBV6-5

DNA: TGTGCCAGCAGCACCGGGACAGGGTCCTACGAGCAGTACTTC
CDR3: CASSTGTGSYEQYF
J: TRBJ2-7
D: TRBD1
V: TRBV5-5

DNA: TGCGCCAGCAGATCTAGCGGGAGCAACAATGAGCAGTTCTTC
CDR3: CASRSSGSNNEQFF
J: TRBJ2-1
D: TRBD2
V: TRBV5-1

DNA: TGTGCCGTCGCCACAGGGTCAGATACGCAGTATTTT
CDR3: CAVATGSDTQYF
J: TRBJ2-3
D: .
V: TRBV10-3

DNA: TGTGCCAGCTCCCCTGGACAGGGTGGGAGAGGAGGCTACACCTTC
CDR3: CASSPGQGGRGGYTF
J: TRBJ1-2
D: TRBD1
V: TRBV18

DNA: TGTGCCATCAGGAGAACAGGGGTCACCGGGGAGCTGTTTTTT
CDR3: CAIRRTGVTGELFF
J: TRBJ2-2
D: TRBD1
V: TRBV10-3

DNA: TGTGCCAGCAGCTTACGGGAAAGCTCCTACAATGAGCAGTTCTTC
CDR3: CASSLRESSYNEQFF
J: TRBJ2-1
D: .
V: TRBV7-3

DNA: TGTGCCAGCAGCTTAGTCTGGACAGGCGAACCGTACAATGAGCAGTTCTTC
CDR3: CASSLVWTGEPYNEQFF
J: TRBJ2-1
D: TRBD1
V: TRBV7-9

DNA: TGCAGCGTTGAAGATCCGAGCACTGAAGCTTTCTTT
CDR3: CSVEDPSTEAFF
J: TRBJ1-1
D: .
V: TRBV29-1

DNA: TGCGCCAGCAGCCATCCTACCTCCTCCGAAGGCTACACCTTC
CDR3: CASSHPTSSEGYTF
J: TRBJ1-2
D: .
V: TRBV4-1

DNA: TGTGCCAGTAGTGCCGACAGGGGGCCGAATGAAAAACTGTTTTTT
CDR3: CASSADRGPNEKLFF
J: TRBJ1-4
D: TRBD1
V: TRBV19

DNA: TGTGCCAGCAGCTCTACAGGGAGCTACGATGGCTACACCTTC
CDR3: CASSSTGSYDGYTF
J: TRBJ1-2
D: .
V: TRBV11-2

DNA: TGTGCCAGCAGCTCCCTTTTAGCGGGAGGGCCACTGTTTTTT
CDR3: CASSSLLAGGPLFF
J: TRBJ2-2
D: TRBD2
V: TRBV7-2

DNA: TGCGCCAGCAGCTTCCCGCGGGACGCCGACTACAATGAGCAGTTCTTC
CDR3: CASSFPRDADYNEQFF
J: TRBJ2-1
D: .
V: TRBV5-1

DNA: TGCGCCAGCAGCTTGGTAGCGGGATTGAACAATGAGCAGTTCTTC
CDR3: CASSLVAGLNNEQFF
J: TRBJ2-1
D: TRBD2
V: TRBV5-1